This T cell receptor (beta chain) was identified during a study of blood T cell repertoires in COVID-19. For the study at large: PBMCs, B-cell-depleted T cells, or T cells were the source of the cDNA or gDNA that made up the material.

The data were produced by immunoSEQ multiplex PCR, yet TCRdb's version contains in-frame clones alone and is incomplete. The profile covers some 150,000 clones, with roughly 90% appearing a single time and around 1.2% taken by the ten largest. V lost 0 bases to trimming and J lost 3 bases, with 8 bases between them. The CDR3 spans 14 residues. Germline V gene sequence: CDR1 SGHVS, CDR2 FQNEAQ. Categorization into cohorts depended on clinical history that participants reported. This clone was picked up a small number of times. Sequencing was carried out using PBMCs or T cells enriched from blood (not recorded which). The source is a human donor with acute COVID-19. The donor label of this sample is uncertain. V gene TRBV7-8 combines with J gene TRBJ1-1, with D possibly matching TRBD1 (5 bases). CDR3 in amino acids: CASSLAGGHTEAFF. CDR3 sequence (DNA): TGTGCCAGCAGCTTAGCCGGGGGTCACACTGAAGCTTTCTTT.